This T cell receptor beta chain originates from a study of T-cell memory formation after mild COVID-19. Study-level background: There were largely donor-specific TCR clusters.

Germline CDR1 SGHTA, CDR2 FQGNSA. After removal of 5 bases from V and 1 base from J, the junction contained 5 bases not matched to a gene. The CDR3 is 16 amino acids. TCRdb re-derived calls from the 5' RACE reads in MiXCR, one entry per CDR3 protein. The sample lists about 38,000 distinct CDR3 sequences, more than 9.5% seen once, with approximately 29% in the top ten. This sequence originates from a man between 18 and 35 years old who had mild COVID-19 (a few samples of this study predate the infection). Cell type and time point are not known. Sequenced material: PBMCs or a T cell subset sorted from them (not recorded which). V gene TRBV7-2 combines with J gene TRBJ2-6, with 7 bases matching TRBD1. In DNA form, the CDR3 reads TGTGCCAGCAGCCACAGGGGCAATTCTGGGGCCAACGTCCTGACTTTC. Amino acids: CASSHRGNSGANVLTF.